The T cell receptor beta chain under discussion was sequenced for a study of blood T cells in healthy people across ages. Combining a sample-barcoded 5' primer with a J-beta primer mix, a second PCR ran for about 7 to 12 cycles. Each cDNA molecule received a tag from a template-switch adaptor that had 12 random nucleotides. A single record per CDR3 protein comes from TCRdb applying MiXCR to the 5' RACE reads. Of 780,000 or so distinct CDR3 sequences in the sample, about 53% were seen once. The germline V gene has CDR1 DFQATT and CDR2 SNEGSKA (reference sequence). V was clipped by 4 bases and J by 1 base, with 14 bases between them. The CDR3 has 15 residues.

V is TRBV20-1 and J is TRBJ1-5; D not certain. Sequencing used blood. This TCR was sampled from a man aged 80 or over in good health. This CDR3 reads CSAKDSPWSNQPQHF. The CDR3, as DNA: TGCAGTGCTAAAGACTCCCCTTGGAGCAATCAGCCCCAGCATTTT.